The TCR beta chain under discussion was sequenced for a study of T cell clusters in autoimmune cytopenias. Study-level results: TRB repertoire shifts in secondary cytopenia and chronic lymphocytic leukemia mostly reflected lymphoma, not autoimmunity. Compared with active autoimmune hepatitis patients, healthy donors showed approximately 2.7-fold more exclusive TRB clusters. A dominant lymphoma-associated repertoire apparently masked the cluster-lack signature in secondary cytopenia versus chronic lymphocytic leukemia.

Concerning this clonotype itself: Its antigen is as yet unknown.

One tube held mixed TRB-A and TRB-B primer pools for touch-down PCR. From its re-call of the multiplex PCR reads, TCRdb lists each CDR3 protein once, without DNA. This sample's table has over 5,000 distinct CDR3 sequences. About 39,000 genome equivalents of blood DNA were amplified for TRB. The germline V gene has CDR1 SGHRS and CDR2 YFSETQ. The CDR3 length is 14 residues. The sequence derives from a human donor with an autoimmune cytopenia or autoimmune hepatitis (not recorded which). The rearrangement uses TRBV5-1 and TRBJ2-2. What was sequenced was peripheral blood. CDR3 loop: CASSLRVSTGELFF.